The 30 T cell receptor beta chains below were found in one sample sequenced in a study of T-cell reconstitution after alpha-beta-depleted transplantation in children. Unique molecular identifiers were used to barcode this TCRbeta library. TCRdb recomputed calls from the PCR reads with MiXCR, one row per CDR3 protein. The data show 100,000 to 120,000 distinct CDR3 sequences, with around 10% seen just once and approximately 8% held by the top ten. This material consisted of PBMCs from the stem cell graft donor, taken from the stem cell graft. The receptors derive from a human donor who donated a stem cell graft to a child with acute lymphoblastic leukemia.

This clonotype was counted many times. CDR3 in DNA: TGTGCCAGCAGCTTGAGCGGGCCCCCCACAGATACGCAGTATTTT. It encodes CASSLSGPPTDTQYF. V usage is TRBV7-6 and J usage is TRBJ2-3, with TRBD2 as a possible D gene (6 bases). The CDR3 totals 15 residues. From germline, CDR1 is SGHVS and CDR2 FNYEAQ. V lost 3 bases to trimming and J lost 2 bases, with 12 bases between them.

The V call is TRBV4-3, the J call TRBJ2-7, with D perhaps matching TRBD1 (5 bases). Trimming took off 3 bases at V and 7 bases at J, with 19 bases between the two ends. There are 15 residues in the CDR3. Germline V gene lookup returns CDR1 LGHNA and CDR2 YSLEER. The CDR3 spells CASSQAAGPSREQYF. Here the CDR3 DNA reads TGCGCCAGCAGCCAGGCGGCAGGGCCCTCGCGGGAGCAGTACTTC.

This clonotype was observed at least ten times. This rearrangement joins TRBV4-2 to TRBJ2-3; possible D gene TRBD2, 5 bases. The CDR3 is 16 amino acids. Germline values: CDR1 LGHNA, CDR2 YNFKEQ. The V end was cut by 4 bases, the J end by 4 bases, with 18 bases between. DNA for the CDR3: TGTGCCAGCAGCCCCATGAGCGGCCCCCGGGCAGATACGCAGTATTTT. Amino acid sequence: CASSPMSGPRADTQYF.

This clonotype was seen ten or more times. The CDR3 reads CASSLTGTSGYEQYF. CDR3 coding DNA: TGCGCCAGCAGCTTAACCGGGACTAGCGGGTACGAGCAGTACTTC. This chain links TRBV5-1 with TRBJ2-7; 12 positions agree with TRBD2. The CDR3 consists of 15 residues. Germline values: CDR1 SGHRS, CDR2 YFSETQ. The junction had 4 bases not matched to a gene; V was cut back by 2 bases and J by 4 bases. Full variable domain (outside the CDR3, taken from reference TRBV5-1 and TRBJ2-7): KAGVTQTPRYLIKTRGQQVTLSCSPISGHRSVSWYQQTPGQGLQFLFEYFSETQRNKGNFPGRFSGRQFSNSRSEMNVSTLELGDSALYLCASSLTGTSGYEQYFGPGTRLTVT.

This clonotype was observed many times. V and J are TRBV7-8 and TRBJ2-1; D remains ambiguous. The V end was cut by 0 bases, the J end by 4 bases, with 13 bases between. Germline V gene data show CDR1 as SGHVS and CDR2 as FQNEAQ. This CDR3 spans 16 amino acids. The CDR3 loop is CASSLALALGYNEQFF. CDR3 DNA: TGTGCCAGCAGCTTAGCTTTGGCCCTCGGTTACAATGAGCAGTTCTTC.

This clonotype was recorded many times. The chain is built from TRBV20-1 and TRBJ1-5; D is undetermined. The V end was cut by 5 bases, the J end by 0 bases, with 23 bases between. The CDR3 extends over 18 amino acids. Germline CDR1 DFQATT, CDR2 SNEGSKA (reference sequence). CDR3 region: CSAPLSGNGVYSNQPQHF. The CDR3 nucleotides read TGCAGTGCTCCACTTTCGGGTAACGGGGTTTATAGCAATCAGCCCCAGCATTTT.

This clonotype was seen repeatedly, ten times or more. The CDR3 DNA sequence: TGCAGTGCTCGTCCCCGGACAGATACGCAGTATTTT. This gives the protein CSARPRTDTQYF. The J gene is TRBJ2-3, the V gene TRBV20-1; D remains unclear. The CDR3 loop spans 12 amino acids. Germline-derived CDR1 and CDR2 are DFQATT and SNEGSKA (reference sequence). V lost 5 bases and J lost 3, with 9 bases in between.

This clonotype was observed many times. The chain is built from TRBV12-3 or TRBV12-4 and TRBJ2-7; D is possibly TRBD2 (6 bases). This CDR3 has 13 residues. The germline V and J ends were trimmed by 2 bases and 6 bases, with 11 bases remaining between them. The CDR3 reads CASSLMTSSEQYF. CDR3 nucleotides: TGTGCCAGCAGTTTAATGACTAGTTCCGAGCAGTACTTC.

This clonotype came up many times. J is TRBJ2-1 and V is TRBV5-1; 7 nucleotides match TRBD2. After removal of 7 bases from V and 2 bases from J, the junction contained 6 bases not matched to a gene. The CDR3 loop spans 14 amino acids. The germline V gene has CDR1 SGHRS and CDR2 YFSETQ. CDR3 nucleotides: TGCGCCAGCGGGGGGGTCGGGACCTACAATGAGCAGTTCTTC. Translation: CASGGVGTYNEQFF. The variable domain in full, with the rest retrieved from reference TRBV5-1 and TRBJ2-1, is KAGVTQTPRYLIKTRGQQVTLSCSPISGHRSVSWYQQTPGQGLQFLFEYFSETQRNKGNFPGRFSGRQFSNSRSEMNVSTLELGDSALYLCASGGVGTYNEQFFGPGTRLTVL.

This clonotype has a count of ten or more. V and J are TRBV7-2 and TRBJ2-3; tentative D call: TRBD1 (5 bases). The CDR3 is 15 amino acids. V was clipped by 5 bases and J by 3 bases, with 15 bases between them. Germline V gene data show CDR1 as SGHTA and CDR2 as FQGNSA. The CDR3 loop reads CASSPRRAVTDTQYF. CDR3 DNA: TGTGCCAGCAGCCCCCGCAGGGCAGTTACAGATACGCAGTATTTT. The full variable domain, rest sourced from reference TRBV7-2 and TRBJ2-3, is GAGVSQSPSNKVTEKGKDVELRCDPISGHTALYWYRQSLGQGLEFLIYFQGNSAPDKSGLPSDRFSAERTGGSVSTLTIQRTQQEDSAVYLCASSPRRAVTDTQYFGPGTRLTVL.

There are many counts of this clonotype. This chain's CDR3 is CASSLIANTGELFF. The DNA for the CDR3 is TGCGCCAGCAGCTTAATCGCGAACACCGGGGAGCTGTTTTTT. The gene calls are TRBV5-1 and TRBJ2-2, with D uncertain. The CDR3 consists of 14 residues. Germline V gene sequence: CDR1 SGHRS, CDR2 YFSETQ. Trimming shortened V by 2 bases and J by 0 bases, and 5 bases separated the two germline ends.

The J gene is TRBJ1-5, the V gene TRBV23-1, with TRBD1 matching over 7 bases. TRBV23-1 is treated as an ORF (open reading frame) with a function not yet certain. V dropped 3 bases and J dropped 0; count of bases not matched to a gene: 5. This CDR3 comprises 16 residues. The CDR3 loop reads CASSQGQSYSNQPQHF. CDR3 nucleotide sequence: TGCGCCAGCAGTCAGGGACAGTCTTATAGCAATCAGCCCCAGCATTTT.

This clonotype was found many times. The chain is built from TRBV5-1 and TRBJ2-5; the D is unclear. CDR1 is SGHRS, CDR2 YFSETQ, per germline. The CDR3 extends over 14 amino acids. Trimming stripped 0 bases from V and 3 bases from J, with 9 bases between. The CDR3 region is CASSLEASKETQYF. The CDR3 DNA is TGCGCCAGCAGCTTGGAGGCTAGTAAAGAGACCCAGTACTTC.

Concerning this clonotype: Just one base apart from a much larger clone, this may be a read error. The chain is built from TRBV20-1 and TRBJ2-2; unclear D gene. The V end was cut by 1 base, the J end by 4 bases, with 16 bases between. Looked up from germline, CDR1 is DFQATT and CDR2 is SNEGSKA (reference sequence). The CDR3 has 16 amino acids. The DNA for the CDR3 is TGCAGTGCTAGAGGACTCACTCTGACAAGCACCGGGGAGCTGTTTTTT. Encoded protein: CSARGLTLTSTGELFF.

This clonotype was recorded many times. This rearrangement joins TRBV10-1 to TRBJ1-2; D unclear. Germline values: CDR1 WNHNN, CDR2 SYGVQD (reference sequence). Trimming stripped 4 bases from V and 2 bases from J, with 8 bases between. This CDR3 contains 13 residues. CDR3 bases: TGCGCCAGCAGTGCAGCGGAAAACTATGGCTACACCTTC. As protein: CASSAAENYGYTF.

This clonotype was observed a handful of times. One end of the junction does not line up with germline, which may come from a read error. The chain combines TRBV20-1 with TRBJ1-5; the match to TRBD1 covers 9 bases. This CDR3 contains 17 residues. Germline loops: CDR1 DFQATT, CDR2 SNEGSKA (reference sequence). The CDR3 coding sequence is TGCTGTGCTAGAGTCGGGACAGGGCTAGTGGGCAATCAGCCCCAGCATTTT. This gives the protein CCARVGTGLVGNQPQHF.

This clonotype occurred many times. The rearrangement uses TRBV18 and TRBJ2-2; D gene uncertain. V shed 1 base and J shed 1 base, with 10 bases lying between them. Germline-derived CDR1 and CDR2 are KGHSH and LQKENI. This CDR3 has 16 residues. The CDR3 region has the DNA TGTGCCAGCTCACCACTGGACCTCGTGAACACCGGGGAGCTGTTTTTT. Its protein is CASSPLDLVNTGELFF.

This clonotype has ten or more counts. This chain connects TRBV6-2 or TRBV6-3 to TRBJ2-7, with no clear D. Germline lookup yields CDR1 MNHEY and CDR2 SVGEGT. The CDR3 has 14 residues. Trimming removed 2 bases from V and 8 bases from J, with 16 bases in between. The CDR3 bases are TGTGCCAGCAGTTACCCCACCGACCCTCGGCAGCAGTACTTC. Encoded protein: CASSYPTDPRQQYF.

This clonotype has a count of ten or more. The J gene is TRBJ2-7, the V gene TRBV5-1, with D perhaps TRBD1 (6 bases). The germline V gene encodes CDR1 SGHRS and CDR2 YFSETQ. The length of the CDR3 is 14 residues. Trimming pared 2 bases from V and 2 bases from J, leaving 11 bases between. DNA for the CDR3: TGCGCCAGCAGCTTACAGGGTCTCACCTACGAGCAGTACTTC. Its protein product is CASSLQGLTYEQYF. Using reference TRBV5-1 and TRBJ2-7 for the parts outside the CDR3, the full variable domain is KAGVTQTPRYLIKTRGQQVTLSCSPISGHRSVSWYQQTPGQGLQFLFEYFSETQRNKGNFPGRFSGRQFSNSRSEMNVSTLELGDSALYLCASSLQGLTYEQYFGPGTRLTVT.

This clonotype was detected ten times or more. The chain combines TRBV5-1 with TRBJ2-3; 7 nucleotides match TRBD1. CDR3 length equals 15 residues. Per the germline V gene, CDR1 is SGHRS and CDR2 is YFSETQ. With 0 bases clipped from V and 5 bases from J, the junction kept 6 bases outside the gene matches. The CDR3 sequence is CASSLEGARGDTQYF. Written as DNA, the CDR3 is TGCGCCAGCAGCTTGGAGGGGGCCCGGGGAGATACGCAGTATTTT.

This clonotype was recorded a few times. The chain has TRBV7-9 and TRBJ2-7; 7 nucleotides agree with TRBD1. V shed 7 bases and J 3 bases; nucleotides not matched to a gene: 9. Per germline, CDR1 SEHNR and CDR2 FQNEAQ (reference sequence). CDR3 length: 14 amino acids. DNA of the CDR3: TGTGCCAGCACCTTCTCCGGGACAGTCTACGAGCAGTACTTC. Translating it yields CASTFSGTVYEQYF.

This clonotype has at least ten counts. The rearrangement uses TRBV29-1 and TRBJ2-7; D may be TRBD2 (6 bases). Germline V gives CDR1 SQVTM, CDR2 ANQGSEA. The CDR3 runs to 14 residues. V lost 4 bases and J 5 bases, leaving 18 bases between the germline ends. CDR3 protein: CSVGSGPFGDEQYF. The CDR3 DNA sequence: TGCAGCGTTGGTAGCGGACCTTTTGGGGACGAGCAGTACTTC.

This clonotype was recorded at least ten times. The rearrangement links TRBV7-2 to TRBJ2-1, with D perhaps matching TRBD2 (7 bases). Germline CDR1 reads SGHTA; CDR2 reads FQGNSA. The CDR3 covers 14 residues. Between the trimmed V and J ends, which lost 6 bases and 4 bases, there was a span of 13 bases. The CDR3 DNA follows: TGTGCCAGCAGTCGGGGGGCGGGTTACAATGAGCAGTTCTTC. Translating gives CASSRGAGYNEQFF.

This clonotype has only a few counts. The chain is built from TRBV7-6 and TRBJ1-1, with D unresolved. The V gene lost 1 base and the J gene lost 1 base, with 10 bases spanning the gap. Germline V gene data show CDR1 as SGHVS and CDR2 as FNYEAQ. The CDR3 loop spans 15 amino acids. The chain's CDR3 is CASSLDINRNTEAFF. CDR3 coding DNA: TGTGCCAGCAGCTTAGACATCAATAGGAACACTGAAGCTTTCTTT.

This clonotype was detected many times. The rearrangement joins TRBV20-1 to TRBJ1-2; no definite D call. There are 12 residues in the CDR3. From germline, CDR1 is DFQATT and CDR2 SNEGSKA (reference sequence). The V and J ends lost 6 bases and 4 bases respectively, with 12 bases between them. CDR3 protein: CSAGPAVYGYTF. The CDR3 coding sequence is TGCAGTGCCGGGCCGGCGGTCTATGGCTACACCTTC.

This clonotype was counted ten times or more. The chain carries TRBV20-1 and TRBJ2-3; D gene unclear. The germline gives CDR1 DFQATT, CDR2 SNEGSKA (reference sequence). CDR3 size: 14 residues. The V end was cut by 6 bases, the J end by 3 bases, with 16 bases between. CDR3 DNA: TGCAGTGCGATCCAGGAATATACGACAGATACGCAGTATTTT. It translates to CSAIQEYTTDTQYF.

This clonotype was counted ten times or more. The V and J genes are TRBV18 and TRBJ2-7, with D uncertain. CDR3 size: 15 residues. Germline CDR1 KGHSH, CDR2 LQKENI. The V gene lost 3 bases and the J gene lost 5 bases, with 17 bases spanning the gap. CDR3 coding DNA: TGTGCCAGCTCACCGAGGCAGGTCTTGTCCGACGAGCAGTACTTC. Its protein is CASSPRQVLSDEQYF.

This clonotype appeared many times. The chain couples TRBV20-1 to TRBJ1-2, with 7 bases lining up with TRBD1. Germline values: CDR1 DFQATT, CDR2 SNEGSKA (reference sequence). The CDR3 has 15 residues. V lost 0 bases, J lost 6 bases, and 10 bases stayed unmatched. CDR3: CSARDPVGTVNGYTF. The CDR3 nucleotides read TGCAGTGCTAGAGATCCTGTCGGGACAGTGAATGGCTACACCTTC.

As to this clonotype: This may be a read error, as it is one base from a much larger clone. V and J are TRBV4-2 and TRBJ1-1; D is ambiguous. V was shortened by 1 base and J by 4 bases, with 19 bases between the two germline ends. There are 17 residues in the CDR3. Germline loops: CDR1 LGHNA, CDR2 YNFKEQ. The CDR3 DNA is TGTGCCAGCAGCCAAGGCGGAGTGAGGGTTTTGGGCACTGAAGCTTTCTTT. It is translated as CASSQGGVRVLGTEAFF.

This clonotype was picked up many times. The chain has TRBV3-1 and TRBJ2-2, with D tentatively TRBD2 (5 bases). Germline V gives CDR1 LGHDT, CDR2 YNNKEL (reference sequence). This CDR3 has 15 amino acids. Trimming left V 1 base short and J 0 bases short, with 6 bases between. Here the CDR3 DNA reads TGTGCCAGCAGCCAAGTCGGGGCGAACACCGGGGAGCTGTTTTTT. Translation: CASSQVGANTGELFF.